The present TCR beta chain was sequenced within a study of T cells after yellow fever vaccination. Study-wide context: Those fractions that held only low numbers of cells were prepared using the SMART-Seq v4 Ultra Low Input RNA kit.

Whole-study results and caveats: The secondary response peaked faster, at day 5 versus 15, but was weaker. Among primary-vaccination clones, most reappeared after the booster, at about 95% for CD4 and around 90% for CD8.

This clonotype was found many times. Its antigen remains unknown. This CDR3 has 15 residues. Trimming removed 6 bases from V and 4 bases from J; junction bases left unmatched: 11. One entry per CDR3 protein, called by TCRdb with MiXCR from the 5' RACE reads. The sample lists roughly 310,000 distinct CDR3 sequences, more than 3% occurring once. This TCR derives from a man between 18 and 29 years old who received the YFV17D yellow fever vaccine. The rearrangement links TRBV12-3 or TRBV12-4 to TRBJ1-2, with TRBD1 matching over 7 bases. The specimen comprised PBMCs, sampled on the day of the yellow fever booster vaccination. CDR3 in DNA: TGTGCCAGCAGCAACACAGGGGTGGAGGGCTATGGCTACACCTTC. Translated: CASSNTGVEGYGYTF.